This T cell receptor beta chain was sequenced for a study of vaccination and CD4 T cells after COVID-19. Study-level information: Treatment of control cultures consisted of a CEFX pool, an HIV-1 Nef pool, or no peptide.

Turning to this clonotype: Its target is not known.

Treatment meaning: approximately nine-day PBMC culture with coronavirus spike peptide pools or control peptides (ViraFEST assay). This CDR3 has 16 amino acids. V was clipped by 3 bases and J by 5 bases, with 17 bases between them. Germline assignment: CDR1 MNHNS and CDR2 SASEGT. Sequencing of cultured CD4+ T cell DNA used the Oncomine TCR Beta short-read assay. TCRdb itself ran the PCR reads through MiXCR, one entry per CDR3 protein. The profile covers 9,500 to 15,000 distinct CDR3 sequences, with 45% to 60% appearing a single time and approximately 18% taken by the ten largest. The clonotype comes from a human donor with COVID-19. The V gene is TRBV6-1, the J gene TRBJ1-5, with D perhaps TRBD1 (5 bases). The source material was cultured CD4+ T cells from blood, sampled after SARS-CoV-2 vaccination. The CDR3 DNA is TGTGCCAGCAGTGAGCCTAGTCCCCGGGGGGATCAGCCCCAGCATTTT. Protein sequence: CASSEPSPRGDQPQHF.